This T cell receptor (beta chain) was sequenced for a study of patients and donors after allogeneic stem cell transplantation. TCRdb called the RT-PCR reads again in MiXCR, with one record for every CDR3 protein. In the table there are over 65,000 distinct CDR3 sequences, more than 25% of which are singletons. Germline V gene data show CDR1 as LGHDT and CDR2 as YNNKEL (reference sequence). Trimming cost V 2 bases and J 4 bases; bases outside gene matches: 8. The CDR3 spans 17 residues. The TCR sequence derives from a human donor who was either an allogeneic HSCT recipient or a stem cell or donor lymphocyte infusion donor (not recorded which). It is not recorded whose cells these are; they may come from a transplant donor. The chain links TRBV3-1 to TRBJ2-1, with 10 nucleotides matching TRBD1. The sequenced material came from blood, either unsorted or a sorted T cell fraction (not recorded which). The CDR3 reads CASSQFEGQGPYNEQFF. As DNA, the CDR3 is TGTGCCAGCAGCCAATTTGAGGGACAGGGGCCATACAATGAGCAGTTCTTC.